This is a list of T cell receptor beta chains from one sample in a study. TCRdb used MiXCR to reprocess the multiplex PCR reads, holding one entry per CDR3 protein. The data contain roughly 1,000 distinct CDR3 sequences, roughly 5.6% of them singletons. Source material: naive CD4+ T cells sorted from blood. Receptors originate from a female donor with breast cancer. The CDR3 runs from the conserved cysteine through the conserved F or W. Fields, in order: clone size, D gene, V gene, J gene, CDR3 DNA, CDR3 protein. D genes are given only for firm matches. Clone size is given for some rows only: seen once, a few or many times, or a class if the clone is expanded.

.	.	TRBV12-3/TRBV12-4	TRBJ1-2	TGTGCCAGCAGGGCCAGCAGGGATGGCTACACCTTC	CASRASRDGYTF
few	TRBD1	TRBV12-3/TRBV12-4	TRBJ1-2	TGTGCCAGCAGTTTACGTGGGACAGGTTATGGCTACACCTTC	CASSLRGTGYGYTF
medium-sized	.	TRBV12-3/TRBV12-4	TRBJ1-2	TGTGCCAGCAGTTTTGGGGATGGCTACACCTTC	CASSFGDGYTF
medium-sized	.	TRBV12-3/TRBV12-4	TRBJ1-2	TGTGCCAGCAGCCCCGGTGGAGGGACTGGGTATGGCTACACCTTC	CASSPGGGTGYGYTF
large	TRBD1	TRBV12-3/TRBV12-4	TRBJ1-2	TGTGCCAGCAGTCAGGGGACGACAGGGAACTATGGCTACACCTTC	CASSQGTTGNYGYTF
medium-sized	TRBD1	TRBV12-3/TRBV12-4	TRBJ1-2	TGTGCCAGCAGACTGGGGACAGGAGGTGGCTACACCTTC	CASRLGTGGGYTF
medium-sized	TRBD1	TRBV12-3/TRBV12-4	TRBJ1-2	TGTGCCAGCAGTTTGGGACAGTTCGATGGCTACACCTTC	CASSLGQFDGYTF
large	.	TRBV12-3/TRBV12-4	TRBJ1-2	TGTGCCAGCAGTGAGGGGACTTATGGCTACACCTTC	CASSEGTYGYTF
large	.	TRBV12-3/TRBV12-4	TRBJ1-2	TGTGCCAGCAGCGACAGCGCCGCTAACTATGGCTACACCTTC	CASSDSAANYGYTF
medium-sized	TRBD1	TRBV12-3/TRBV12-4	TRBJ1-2	TGTGCCAGCAGTCCCCTCGGGACAGGGTTCTATGGCTACACCTTC	CASSPLGTGFYGYTF
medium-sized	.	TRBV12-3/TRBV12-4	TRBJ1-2	TGTGCCAGCAGTCCAGACAGCAGCTATGGCTACACCTTC	CASSPDSSYGYTF
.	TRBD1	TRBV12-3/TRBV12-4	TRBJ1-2	TGTGCCAGCAGCCGTGGACAGGACTATGGCTACACCTTC	CASSRGQDYGYTF
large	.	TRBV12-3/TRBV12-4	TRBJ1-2	TGTGCCAGCAGTTGGACAGTCGGTTATGGCTACACCTTC	CASSWTVGYGYTF
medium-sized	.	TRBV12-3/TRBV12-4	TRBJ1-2	TGTGCCAGCAGTTTGGAATCCTATGGCTACACCTTC	CASSLESYGYTF
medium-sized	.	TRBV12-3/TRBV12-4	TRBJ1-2	TGTGCCAGCAGTTCTGGGCCCTTTGCTAACTATGGCTACACCTTC	CASSSGPFANYGYTF
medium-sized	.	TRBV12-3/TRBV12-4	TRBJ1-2	TGTGCCAGCATTACTGGAGGGAGGTATGGCTACACCTTC	CASITGGRYGYTF
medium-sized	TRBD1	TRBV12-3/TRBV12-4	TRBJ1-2	TGTGCCAGCAGCCGGGACAGGGGTTCCGATGGCTACACCTTC	CASSRDRGSDGYTF
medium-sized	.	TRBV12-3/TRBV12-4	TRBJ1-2	TGTGCCAGCAGTTTACGGAAGGGGAGCCATGGCTACACCTTC	CASSLRKGSHGYTF
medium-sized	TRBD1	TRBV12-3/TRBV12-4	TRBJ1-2	TGTGCCAGCAGTCTTCATGGACAGGACTATGGCTACACCTTC	CASSLHGQDYGYTF
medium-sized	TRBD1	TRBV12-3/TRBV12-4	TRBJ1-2	TGTGCCAGCAGTCCACGACAGGGAGCGGGAGTGAGTTATGGCTACACCTTC	CASSPRQGAGVSYGYTF
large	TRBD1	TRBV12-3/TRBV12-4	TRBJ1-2	TGTGCCATTAGGGGACAGATCTATGGCTACACCTTC	CAIRGQIYGYTF
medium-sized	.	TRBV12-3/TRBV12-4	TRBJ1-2	TGTGCCAGCAGTTTCAAGAGGAACTATGGCTACACCTTC	CASSFKRNYGYTF
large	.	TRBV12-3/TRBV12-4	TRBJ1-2	TGTGCCAGCAGTTTAATGGGCGGCGGCGGCTACACCTTC	CASSLMGGGGYTF
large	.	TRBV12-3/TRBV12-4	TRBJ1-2	TGTGCCAGCAGTCAGGGGTTCTATGGCTACACCTTC	CASSQGFYGYTF
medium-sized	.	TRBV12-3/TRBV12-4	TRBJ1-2	TGTGCCAGCTCCCCTATGGCAGATTATGGCTACACCTTC	CASSPMADYGYTF
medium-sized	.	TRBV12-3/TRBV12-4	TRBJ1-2	TGTGCCAGCAGTCCCTCGGACAGCTATGGCTACACCTTC	CASSPSDSYGYTF
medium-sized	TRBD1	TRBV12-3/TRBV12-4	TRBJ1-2	TGTGCCAGCAGTTCCTCGGACAGGCCTGTCTATGGCTACACCTTC	CASSSSDRPVYGYTF
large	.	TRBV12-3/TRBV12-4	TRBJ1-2	TGTGCCAGCAGTCCCCGGGAGGGTCGCACCTATGGCTACACCTTC	CASSPREGRTYGYTF
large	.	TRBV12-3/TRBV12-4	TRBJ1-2	TGTGCCAGCAGTTTAGGGGCAGGCTACTATGGCTACACCTTC	CASSLGAGYYGYTF
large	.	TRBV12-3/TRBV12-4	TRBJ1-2	TGTGCCAGCAGGGGACTGACCGGTAGGGGCTACACCTTC	CASRGLTGRGYTF
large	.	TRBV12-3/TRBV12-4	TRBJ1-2	TGTGCCAGCAGCCACACAGGGACCACAAACTATGGCTACACCTTC	CASSHTGTTNYGYTF
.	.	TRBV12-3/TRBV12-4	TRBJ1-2	TGTGCCAGCAGTTTAAGGGCCTTAGGTGGCTACACCTTC	CASSLRALGGYTF
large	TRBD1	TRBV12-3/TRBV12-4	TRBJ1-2	TGTGCCAGCAGCCAGAACAGGGGTGGTGGCTACACCTTC	CASSQNRGGGYTF
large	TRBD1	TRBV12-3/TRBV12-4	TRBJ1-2	TGTGCCAGCAGTTCCCAATTAACAGGGGATGGCTACACCTTC	CASSSQLTGDGYTF
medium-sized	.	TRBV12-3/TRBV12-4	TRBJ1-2	TGTGCCAGCAGTTTAGTCCGAGGGCTTTATGGCTACACCTTC	CASSLVRGLYGYTF
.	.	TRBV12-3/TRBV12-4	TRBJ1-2	TGTGCCAGCAGTTTGAACAGGAGCGGTGGCTACACCTTC	CASSLNRSGGYTF
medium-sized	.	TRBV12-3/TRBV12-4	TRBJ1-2	TGTGCCAGCAGTCTCGGACTCTATGGCTACACCTTC	CASSLGLYGYTF
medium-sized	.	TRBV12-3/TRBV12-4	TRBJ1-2	TGTGCCAGCACAGTCTCACGGGCTTTGAACTATGGCTACACCTTC	CASTVSRALNYGYTF
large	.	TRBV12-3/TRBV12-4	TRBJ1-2	TGTGCCAGCAGTCCTAGCTCGGGAATCTATGGCTACACCTTC	CASSPSSGIYGYTF